Listed below are T cell receptor beta chains from one sample, sequenced in a study of T cell responses to AZD1222 COVID-19 vaccine. Clones were read by immunoSEQ multiplex PCR, and TCRdb kept only the in-frame ones, dropping some. Here the sample spans about 180,000 clones, around nine tenths being singletons. Specimen: peripheral blood, collected 28 days after the second AZD1222 dose. The origin of the receptors is an adult who received the AZD1222 COVID-19 vaccine. CDR3s leave out the opening cysteine and the closing phenylalanine or tryptophan. A D gene is named only where the DNA matches it firmly. The size entry is marked missing in some rows and otherwise reads once, few, many or a size class.

clone_size j_call v_call d_call cdr3_aa
NA TRBJ2-3 TRBV7-2 NA ASSLVPTTDTQY
NA TRBJ2-1 TRBV2 TRBD2 ASSEPGGAYNEQF
NA TRBJ1-2 TRBV28 TRBD1 ASSSSGTAINYGYT
NA TRBJ2-7 TRBV19 TRBD1 ASSPGTGPGREQY
NA TRBJ1-3 TRBV2 TRBD1 ASSRTGGNSGNTIY
NA TRBJ2-3 TRBV7-8 TRBD1 ASSKQGAGVDTQY
NA TRBJ2-1 TRBV6-2/TRBV6-3 NA ASSYLPDNEQF
NA TRBJ2-7 TRBV11-2 NA ASSFAIYEQY
NA TRBJ2-2 TRBV19 TRBD2 ASSLRLAGGTGELF
NA TRBJ1-5 TRBV6-8 NA ASSYRTDNRPQH
NA TRBJ2-1 TRBV19 TRBD2 ASSIPPSGSSYNEQF
NA TRBJ1-1 TRBV23-1 NA ASSRRPGRRNTEAF
NA TRBJ2-7 TRBV27 NA ASSALGVGYEQY
NA TRBJ2-2 TRBV4-1 TRBD2 ASSPGLAVTGELF
NA TRBJ1-4 TRBV2 NA ASRASGGRGEKLF
NA TRBJ2-7 TRBV5-4 TRBD1 ASSQRQGARAEQY
NA TRBJ2-1 TRBV5-4 TRBD2 ASSLGGAGGTYNEQF
NA TRBJ1-2 TRBV19 TRBD1 ASSIGGTGIYGYT
NA TRBJ1-2 TRBV29-1 NA GKRGVDGYT
NA TRBJ2-7 TRBV11-2 TRBD2 ASSFRLAGTYEQY
NA TRBJ2-2 TRBV19 NA ASSETVELF
NA TRBJ2-2 TRBV30 TRBD1 AWSSPTGSGELF
NA TRBJ1-5 TRBV7-2 NA ASSSSGNGGFNQPQH
NA TRBJ2-7 TRBV7-8 TRBD1 ASSLRQGISEQY
NA TRBJ1-3 TRBV7-3 NA ASSTDIGNTIY
NA TRBJ2-2 TRBV5-4 NA ASSLPGTRNTGELF
NA TRBJ1-5 TRBV11-2 NA ASSLGGRSWAQH
NA TRBJ1-1 TRBV5-1 NA ASSLDQPPLTEAF
NA TRBJ2-7 TRBV24-1 NA ATSDGSYEQY
once TRBJ2-7 TRBV28 NA ASSFPRDSGGYEQY
once TRBJ1-5 TRBV29-1 NA SAGARDQPQH
NA TRBJ1-4 TRBV10-2 NA ASSEYANEKLF
NA TRBJ2-5 TRBV11-3 NA ASSLSSQYQETQY
NA TRBJ1-5 TRBV10-3 NA AISDEGRGNQPQH
NA TRBJ2-2 TRBV30 NA AWSPAPGGTGELF
NA TRBJ2-1 TRBV29-1 TRBD2 SVSGRGAYNEQF
NA TRBJ2-7 TRBV5-1 NA ASSRADGMSYEQY
NA TRBJ1-2 TRBV7-9 NA ASSFDYGYT
NA TRBJ2-6 TRBV5-1 NA ASSLVSGANVLT
NA TRBJ1-1 TRBV29-1 NA SVEDLFEGAEAF
NA TRBJ1-1 TRBV4-3 NA ASSQDWGTEAF
NA TRBJ2-2 TRBV18 NA ASSPLQSNTGELF
NA TRBJ2-7 TRBV7-6 NA ASSLEGGGGYEQY
once TRBJ1-2 TRBV7-8 TRBD1 ASSWGQGNYGYT
NA TRBJ2-3 TRBV27 NA ASRTQESTDTQY
NA TRBJ2-2 TRBV4-1 TRBD2 ASSPSPVGGGNTGELF
NA TRBJ2-1 TRBV4-3 NA ASSQDGWGSEQF
NA TRBJ1-2 TRBV20-1 NA SASTGEANYGYT